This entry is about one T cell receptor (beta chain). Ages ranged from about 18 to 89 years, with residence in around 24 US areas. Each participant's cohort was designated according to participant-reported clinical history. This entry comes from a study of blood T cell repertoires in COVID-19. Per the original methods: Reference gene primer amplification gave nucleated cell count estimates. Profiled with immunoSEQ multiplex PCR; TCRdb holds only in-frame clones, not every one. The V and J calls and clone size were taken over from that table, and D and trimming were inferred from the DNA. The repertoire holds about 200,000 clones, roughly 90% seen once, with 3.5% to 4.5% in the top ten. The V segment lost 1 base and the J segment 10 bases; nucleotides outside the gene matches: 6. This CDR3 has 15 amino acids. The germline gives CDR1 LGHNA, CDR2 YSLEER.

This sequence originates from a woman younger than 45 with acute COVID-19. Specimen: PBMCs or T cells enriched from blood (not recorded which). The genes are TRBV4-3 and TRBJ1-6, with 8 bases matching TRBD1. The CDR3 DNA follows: TGCGCCAGCAGCCAAGTTATACAGGGGGTCTCACCCCTCCACTTT. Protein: CASSQVIQGVSPLHF.